This T cell receptor beta chain was identified during a study of Ad26.COV2.S vaccination and SARS-CoV-2 variants. Study overall: The donor participated in the COV1001 trial, in its Ad26.COV2.S arm.

Documented treatment: roughly 19 received Ad26.COV2.S at low or high dose, single or two shots; roughly five received placebo; per-sample allocation not given. On day 63 after the first injection, vaccine and placebo recipients gave samples. This adult donor, from Boston, was 18-55 years old. Wuhan-strain spike was delivered by a replication-incompetent Ad26 vector. The germline CDR1 and CDR2 sequences are MNHEY and SMNVEV (reference sequence). The ends were cut back, 2 bases at V and 2 bases at J, with 4 bases in the middle. The CDR3 is 13 amino acids. A note on this clone: The sample carries other DNA sequences with the same CDR3.

Method: immunoSEQ multiplex PCR; TCRdb's copy keeps in-frame clones and lacks some. This sample has about 350,000 clones, with about 89% found just once. Source: peripheral blood, taken in a trial of Ad26.COV2.S vaccine versus placebo. This receptor was obtained from a person aged 18 to 65 who received the Ad26.COV2.S COVID-19 vaccine or a placebo. The gene calls are TRBV27 and TRBJ1-5; no clear D gene. The CDR3 nucleotides are TGTGCCAGCAGTTTAGCTGGCAATCAGCCCCAGCATTTT. Protein sequence: CASSLAGNQPQHF.